These 20 T cell receptor beta chains were sequenced from one sample in a study of blood T cell repertoires in COVID-19. Libraries were prepared by immunoSEQ multiplex PCR; TCRdb keeps only in-frame clonotypes and omits some of them. The data show 300,000 or so clones, around 90% seen once. The sequencing sample was made of PBMCs or T cells enriched from blood (not recorded which). The receptors shown here come from a woman under 40 who had recovered from COVID-19.

The CDR3 nucleotides are TGTGCCAGCAGCGTAGATGAGCGGAACACCGGGGAGCTGTTTTTT. It yields the protein CASSVDERNTGELFF. This chain joins TRBV9 and TRBJ2-2; D unresolved. The V gene's germline CDR1 is SGDLS and CDR2 YYNGEE. Trimming shortened V by 0 bases and J by 1 base, and 7 bases separated the two germline ends. The CDR3 runs 15 residues.

The rearrangement links TRBV20-1 to TRBJ1-1; 7 bases line up with TRBD1. Trimming cost V 3 bases and J 1 base; bases outside gene matches: 8. Germline loops: CDR1 DFQATT, CDR2 SNEGSKA (reference sequence). CDR3 length: 15 residues. CDR3 in DNA: TGCAGTGCTAGTACACAGGGGAGGCGGAACACTGAAGCTTTCTTT. Translation: CSASTQGRRNTEAFF.

The chain is built from TRBV6-9 and TRBJ1-2, with D uncertain. The CDR3 is made up of 14 amino acids. Between the trimmed V and J ends, which lost 2 bases and 2 bases, there was a span of 9 bases. Germline lookup yields CDR1 MNHGY and CDR2 SVAAGI. CDR3 loop: CASSYSGENYGYTF. The CDR3 bases are TGTGCCAGCAGTTATAGCGGGGAAAACTATGGCTACACCTTC.

The chain joins TRBV6-5 to TRBJ1-2, with a possible D match to TRBD1 (5 bases). The V gene lost 5 bases and the J gene lost 4 bases, with 17 bases spanning the gap. The germline CDR1 and CDR2 sequences are MNHEY and SVGAGI. The CDR3 has 15 residues. CDR3 bases: TGTGCCAGCAGTCTTGACGCAGGGCCCTTCTATGGCTACACCTTC. Its protein product is CASSLDAGPFYGYTF.

This chain uses TRBV2 with TRBJ1-1; 7 bases match TRBD1. The CDR3 extends over 15 amino acids. With V trimmed by 2 bases and J by 2 bases, 5 bases remained unmatched. Per the germline V gene, CDR1 is SNHLY and CDR2 is FYNNEI. CDR3 loop: CASSERRQGNTEAFF. The CDR3 DNA reads TGTGCCAGCAGTGAACGCCGACAGGGTAACACTGAAGCTTTCTTT.

CDR3 in amino acids: CASSSGTGLPNSPLHF. CDR3 in DNA: TGTGCCAGCAGCTCCGGGACAGGGCTACCTAATTCACCCCTCCACTTT. This chain connects TRBV7-6 to TRBJ1-6; 9 nucleotides match TRBD1. V lost 4 bases to trimming and J lost 6 bases; unmatched junction nucleotides: 7. CDR1 SGHVS and CDR2 FNYEAQ come from the germline V gene. The CDR3 sequence is 16 residues long.

The chain employs TRBV4-1 and TRBJ1-1; weak D call: TRBD1 (5 bases). Trimming shortened V by 6 bases and J by 3 bases, and 11 bases separated the two germline ends. The CDR3 length is 13 residues. CDR1 and CDR2 (germline): MGHRA, YSYEKL. The CDR3 DNA is TGCGCCAGCAGTCCTGCCAGGGACACTGAAGCTTTCTTT. Translation gives CASSPARDTEAFF.

The count of this clone is one. The CDR3, as DNA: TGCGCCAGCAGTGAACCCCTCGGAGCTAGCGGGAGGAACACCGGGGAGCTGTTTTTT. Translation: CASSEPLGASGRNTGELFF. The V gene is TRBV10-2, the J gene TRBJ2-2, with TRBD2 matching 10 bases. CDR3 length: 19 amino acids. V dropped 3 bases and J dropped 1; count of bases not matched to a gene: 11. Germline V gene lookup returns CDR1 WSHSY and CDR2 SAAADI.

The V gene is TRBV9, the J gene TRBJ2-4; 10 nucleotides match TRBD1. Germline-derived CDR1 and CDR2 are SGDLS and YYNGEE. This CDR3 is built from 16 residues. J gave up 3 bases and V 4 bases, and 7 bases lay outside the gene matches. The CDR3: CASSSGTGAYKNIQYF. CDR3 in DNA: TGTGCCAGCAGCTCAGGGACAGGGGCCTACAAAAACATTCAGTACTTC.

The rearrangement uses TRBV13 and TRBJ1-1, with a weak D call TRBD1 (5 bases). This CDR3 is 13 amino acids long. Germline V gives CDR1 PRHDT, CDR2 FYEKMQ (reference sequence). V was trimmed by 3 bases and J by 4 bases, leaving 9 bases between them. The CDR3 sequence is CASSFRGGTEAFF. In DNA, the CDR3 is TGTGCCAGCAGCTTTAGGGGAGGCACTGAAGCTTTCTTT.

The chain couples TRBV9 to TRBJ2-2; 12 nucleotides match TRBD2. Germline V gives CDR1 SGDLS, CDR2 YYNGEE. V gave up 0 bases and J gave up 5 bases; unmatched junction bases: 5. The CDR3 is 17 residues long. Here the CDR3 DNA reads TGTGCCAGCAGCGTAGGACTAGCGGGAGTTGGGACCGGGGAGCTGTTTTTT. Its protein product is CASSVGLAGVGTGELFF.

V is TRBV21-1 and J is TRBJ2-1; TRBD2, as called in the table, went unchecked against the DNA. TRBV21-1 has pseudogene status. CDR3 length: 16 amino acids. The CDR3 DNA sequence: TGTGCCAGCAGCAAAGCACGGGAGGGGTTCTTCAATGAGCAGTTCTTC. The encoded protein is CASSKAREGFFNEQFF.

The rearrangement uses TRBV7-2 and TRBJ1-5; the D is unclear. Germline CDR1 and CDR2: SGHTA and FQGNSA. Trimming stripped 4 bases from V and 7 bases from J, with 14 bases between. The length of the CDR3 is 14 residues. CDR3 DNA sequence: TGTGCCAGCAGCTCCAGGCCCAAAGGCCAGCCCCAGCATTTT. Residues: CASSSRPKGQPQHF.

The genes are TRBV9 and TRBJ1-4; no definite D call. Germline loops: CDR1 SGDLS, CDR2 YYNGEE. This CDR3 is built from 13 residues. V lost 3 bases and J 7 bases, leaving 10 bases between the germline ends. The CDR3 loop reads CASSADEAEKLFF. The CDR3, as DNA: TGTGCCAGCAGCGCCGATGAGGCTGAAAAACTGTTTTTT.

Details on this clone: A read error may account for a junction end that differs from germline. CDR3 residues: CASSPRDSQIGENSLLHF. The CDR3 DNA sequence: TGCGCCAGCAGCCCCCGGGACAGCCAAATAGGGGAAAATTCACTCCTCCACTTT. The chain uses TRBV4-1 and TRBJ1-6; 7 bases are a match to TRBD1. The CDR3 is 18 amino acids. In germline, CDR1 is MGHRA, CDR2 YSYEKL.

This rearrangement joins TRBV7-2 to TRBJ1-1; D not resolved. The CDR3 is 14 residues long. V was clipped by 7 bases and J by 5 bases, with 17 bases between them. Germline-derived CDR1 and CDR2 are SGHTA and FQGNSA. The CDR3 is CASIPMGARTEAFF. In nucleotides, the CDR3 is TGTGCCAGCATCCCGATGGGCGCAAGAACTGAAGCTTTCTTT.

The rearrangement joins TRBV7-9 to TRBJ1-1; D might be TRBD1 (5 bases). The length of the CDR3 is 12 residues. The V end lost 2 bases, the J end lost 7 bases, and 8 bases lay between the germline ends. Looked up from germline, CDR1 is SEHNR and CDR2 is FQNEAQ (reference sequence). Here the CDR3 reads CASSLQGLEAFF. CDR3 bases: TGTGCCAGCAGCTTACAGGGTCTTGAAGCTTTCTTT. Full variable domain (outside the CDR3, taken from reference TRBV7-9 and TRBJ1-1): DTGVSQNPRHKITKRGQNVTFRCDPISEHNRLYWYRQTLGQGPEFLTYFQNEAQLEKSRLLSDRFSAERPKGSFSTLEIQRTEQGDSAMYLCASSLQGLEAFFGQGTRLTVV.

This chain joins TRBV11-2 and TRBJ1-4, with 8 bases lining up with TRBD1. This CDR3 is 15 amino acids long. J was trimmed by 8 bases and V by 5 bases; bases with no gene match: 10. In germline, CDR1 is SGHAT, CDR2 FQNNGV. CDR3: CASSPPRTGREKLFF. The CDR3 bases are TGTGCCAGCAGCCCACCTCGGACAGGGCGAGAAAAACTGTTTTTT.

The rearrangement joins TRBV19 to TRBJ2-1; TRBD1 is a possible D gene (5 bases). CDR3 length: 16 residues. Germline V gene sequence: CDR1 LNHDA, CDR2 SQIVND (reference sequence). Trimming removed 5 bases from V and 4 bases from J, with 18 bases in between. CDR3 nucleotides: TGTGCCAGTAGTGCAGGGTGGCCCAGTAGGTACAATGAGCAGTTCTTC. This encodes CASSAGWPSRYNEQFF.

CDR3 region: CASSTARDSYEQYF. CDR3 in DNA: TGTGCCAGCAGTACTGCCCGGGACTCCTACGAGCAGTACTTC. The gene calls are TRBV27 and TRBJ2-7; D is possibly TRBD2 (5 bases). V was trimmed by 5 bases and J by 0 bases, leaving 11 bases between them. Germline V gene sequence: CDR1 MNHEY, CDR2 SMNVEV (reference sequence). The CDR3 sequence is 14 residues long.